Reported below is one T cell receptor beta chain. Its antigen remains unidentified. This entry is derived from a study of shared clonotypes between healthy human individuals. Notes on the study in general: In having few donors, the study represented limited genetic and exposure-history diversity.

CDR3 length equals 15 residues. The V gene lost 2 bases and the J gene lost 0 bases, with 8 bases spanning the gap. The germline CDR1 and CDR2 sequences are SGHTA and FQGNSA. TCRdb's copy holds only in-frame clones and misses some; the assay was immunoSEQ multiplex PCR. The sample records about 230,000 clones, just over 65% being singletons. The chain joins TRBV7-2 to TRBJ2-1; a possible D gene is TRBD2 (5 bases). Sequenced sample: memory CD4+ T cells sorted from blood. Described subset: CD45RA-negative fraction. The clonotype comes from a man younger than 45 in good health. The CDR3 nucleotides are TGTGCCAGCAGCTTACGAGGGAGCTCCTACAATGAGCAGTTCTTC. Its translation: CASSLRGSSYNEQFF.